This T cell receptor (beta chain) was sequenced for a study of blood T cells in healthy people across ages. The CDR3 covers 13 residues. On this clonotype itself: A read error is possible here, since a much larger clone lies one base away.

Primed by a sample-barcoded 5' primer and a J-beta primer mix, a second PCR proceeded for roughly 7 to 11 cycles. TCRdb fed the 5' RACE reads into MiXCR, producing one record per CDR3 protein. The table includes 870,000 or so distinct CDR3 sequences, 29% detected once. The gene calls are TRBV12-3 or TRBV12-4 and TRBJ2-1, with 9 nucleotides matching TRBD1. The sample comprised blood. This TCR was recovered from a woman aged 80 or over in good health. This CDR3 reads CASRQGVGNGQFF. The DNA for the CDR3 is TGTGCCAGCCGACAGGGGGTAGGGAATGGGCAGTTCTTC.